Only one count was recorded for the clone carrying this TCR beta chain. Antigen unknown. Libraries were prepared by immunoSEQ multiplex PCR; TCRdb keeps only in-frame clonotypes and omits some of them. The sample includes about 90,000 clones, 88% of them seen just once. This sample is part of a study of graft-versus-host responses after intestinal transplantation. About the study: Induction using anti-thymocyte globulin, followed by tacrolimus and steroids for two to four years, was given to all recipients. Study observations and caveats: GvH clones were identified in recipient marrow, with some first appearing in ileum or blood.

The material was unstimulated CD4+ T cells sorted from spleen or lymph node cells, obtained before transplant. The source is a human donor who was the organ donor for an intestinal transplant.

This chain's CDR3 is CASSSGLVRPDTQYF. The CDR3 DNA is TGTGCCAGCAGCTCAGGGCTAGTTCGCCCAGATACGCAGTATTTT. This chain joins TRBV11-1 and TRBJ2-3, with TRBD1 as a possible D gene (5 bases). CDR3 length: 15 amino acids. Germline V CDR1 and CDR2: SGHAT, FQDESV (reference sequence). V lost 4 bases, J lost 4 bases, and 15 bases lay in between.